Below, one T cell receptor beta chain is given with its context. Here immunoSEQ multiplex PCR was the method, and the copy in TCRdb shows in-frame clones only, minus some. The sample yields tens of thousands of clones, roughly 86% seen once. The time point is: after dendritic cell vaccination, including at tumor progression/relapse. The V end lost 10 bases, the J end lost 1 base, and 14 bases lay between the germline ends. The CDR3 has 14 amino acids. Per germline, CDR1 MNHEY and CDR2 SVGAGI. The data stem from a study of glioma-infiltrating T cells after dendritic cell vaccination. The TCR was taken from a human donor with glioblastoma. This chain joins TRBV6-5 and TRBJ1-5; D possibly corresponds to TRBD1 (6 bases). Sequencing used blood, obtained after dendritic cell vaccination. Here the CDR3 reads CAIAGAPSNQPQHF. The CDR3 DNA follows: TGTGCCATCGCAGGGGCACCCAGCAATCAGCCCCAGCATTTT.